This T cell receptor (beta chain) appears in the sequencing data of a study of shared clonotypes between healthy human individuals. Naive CD8 cells lacked CD45RO, underwent positive selection for CCR7 and left out terminally differentiated effector memory CD45RA+ cells. V was shortened by 4 bases and J by 1 base, with 15 bases between the two germline ends. Germline V gene sequence: CDR1 SGHKS, CDR2 YYEKEE (reference sequence). The CDR3 contains 15 residues. Concerning this clone itself: Antigen unknown.

Study-wide results and caveats: Clonotypes shared by all four donors outscored non-shared clonotypes in generation probability. Apart from blood, nothing was sampled; tissue repertoires likely differ.

Each subset's genomic DNA was split evenly across several immunoSEQ plates. Assay: immunoSEQ multiplex PCR; the TCRdb copy retains only in-frame clones and omits some. Of about 2 million clones listed, about 95% are singletons. The sequenced material came from naive CD8+ T cells sorted from blood. The clonotype comes from a man aged 18 to 30 in good health. The chain carries TRBV5-5 and TRBJ2-7; D is possibly TRBD2 (6 bases). The CDR3 loop reads CASSTAGLYSYEQYF. The CDR3 region has the DNA TGTGCCAGCAGCACCGCGGGACTTTATTCCTACGAGCAGTACTTC. The entire variable domain, with the rest obtained from reference TRBV5-5 and TRBJ2-7, is as follows: DAGVTQSPTHLIKTRGQQVTLRCSPISGHKSVSWYQQVLGQGPQFIFQYYEKEERGRGNFPDRFSARQFPNYSSELNVNALLLGDSALYLCASSTAGLYSYEQYFGPGTRLTVT.